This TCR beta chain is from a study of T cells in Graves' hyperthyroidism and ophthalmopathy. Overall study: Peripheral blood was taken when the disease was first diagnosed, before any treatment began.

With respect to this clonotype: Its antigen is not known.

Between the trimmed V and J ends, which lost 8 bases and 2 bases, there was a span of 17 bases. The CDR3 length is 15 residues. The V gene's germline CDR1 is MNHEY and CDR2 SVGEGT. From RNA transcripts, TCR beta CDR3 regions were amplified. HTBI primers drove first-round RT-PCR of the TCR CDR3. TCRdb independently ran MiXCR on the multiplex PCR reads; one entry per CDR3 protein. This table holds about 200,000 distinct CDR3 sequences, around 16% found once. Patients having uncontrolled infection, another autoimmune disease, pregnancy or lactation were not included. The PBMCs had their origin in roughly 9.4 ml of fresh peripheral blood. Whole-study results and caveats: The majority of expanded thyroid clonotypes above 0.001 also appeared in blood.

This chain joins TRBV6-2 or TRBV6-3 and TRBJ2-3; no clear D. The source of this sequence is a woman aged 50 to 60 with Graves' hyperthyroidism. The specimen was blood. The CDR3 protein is CASQEMSEITDTQYF. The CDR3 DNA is TGTGCCAGCCAGGAGATGTCAGAAATCACAGATACGCAGTATTTT.